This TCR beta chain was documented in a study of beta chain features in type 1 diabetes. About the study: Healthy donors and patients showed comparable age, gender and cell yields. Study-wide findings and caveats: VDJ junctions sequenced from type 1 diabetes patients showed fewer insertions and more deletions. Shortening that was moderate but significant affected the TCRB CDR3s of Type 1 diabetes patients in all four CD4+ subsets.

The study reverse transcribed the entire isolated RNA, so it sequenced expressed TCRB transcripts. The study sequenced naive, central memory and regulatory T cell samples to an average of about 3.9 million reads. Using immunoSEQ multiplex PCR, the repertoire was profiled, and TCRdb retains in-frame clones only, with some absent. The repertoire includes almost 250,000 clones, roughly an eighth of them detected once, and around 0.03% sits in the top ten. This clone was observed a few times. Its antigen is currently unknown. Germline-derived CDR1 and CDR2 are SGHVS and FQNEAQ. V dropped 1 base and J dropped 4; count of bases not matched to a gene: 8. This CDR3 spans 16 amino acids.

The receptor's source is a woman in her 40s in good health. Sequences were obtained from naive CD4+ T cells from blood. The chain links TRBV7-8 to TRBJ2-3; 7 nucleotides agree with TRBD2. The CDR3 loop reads CASSLELARGADTQYF. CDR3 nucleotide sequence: TGTGCCAGCAGCTTAGAACTAGCGAGAGGGGCAGATACGCAGTATTTT. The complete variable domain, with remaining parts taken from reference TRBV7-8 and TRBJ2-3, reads GAGVSQSPRYKVAKRGQDVALRCDPISGHVSLFWYQQALGQGPEFLTYFQNEAQLDKSGLPSDRFFAERPEGSVSTLKIQRTQQEDSAVYLCASSLELARGADTQYFGPGTRLTVL.